This entry features one TCR beta chain sequence. CDR3 size: 15 residues. V was trimmed by 0 bases and J by 0 bases, leaving 6 bases between them. Germline values: CDR1 GTSNPN, CDR2 SVGIG (reference sequence). Some clones are missing from TCRdb's copy, which holds only in-frame ones; the method was immunoSEQ multiplex PCR. The data hold under 450,000 clones, with roughly 80% observed a single time. Participants had their cohort set by participant-reported clinical history. What the recovered Cohort 3 donors had was two negative PCRs, clearance, or symptom resolution. This entry belongs to a study of blood T cell repertoires in COVID-19. Study context: The samples span acute and convalescent COVID-19 from the United States, Italy and Spain.

The receptor's source is a woman aged 45 to 65 who had recovered from COVID-19. This chain uses TRBV30 with TRBJ1-6; no definite D call. Material: PBMCs or T cells enriched from blood (not recorded which). In nucleotides, the CDR3 is TGTGCCTGGAGTGTGGGGAGCTCCTATAATTCACCCCTCCACTTT. This translates into CAWSVGSSYNSPLHF.